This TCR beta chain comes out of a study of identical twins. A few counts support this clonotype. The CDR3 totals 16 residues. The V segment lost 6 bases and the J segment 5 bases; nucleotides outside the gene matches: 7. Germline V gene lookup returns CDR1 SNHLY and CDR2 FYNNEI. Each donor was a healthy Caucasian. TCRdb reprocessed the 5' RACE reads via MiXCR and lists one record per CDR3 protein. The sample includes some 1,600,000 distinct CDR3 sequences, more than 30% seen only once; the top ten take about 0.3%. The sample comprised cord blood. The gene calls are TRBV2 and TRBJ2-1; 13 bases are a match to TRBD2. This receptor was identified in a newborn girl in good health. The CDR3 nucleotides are TGTGCCAGCAGAACTCCCGGGACTAGCGGGAACAATGAGCAGTTCTTC. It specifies CASRTPGTSGNNEQFF. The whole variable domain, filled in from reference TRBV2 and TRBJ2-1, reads EPEVTQTPSHQVTQMGQEVILRCVPISNHLYFYWYRQILGQKVEFLVSFYNNEISEKSEIFDDQFSVERPDGSNFTLKIRSTKLEDSAMYFCASRTPGTSGNNEQFFGPGTRLTVL.